The 26 T cell receptor beta chains in this list originate from one sample, sequenced in a study of type 1 regulatory T cells (dated by TCRdb to 2020 to 2023). Their antigen targets remain unknown. Sequenced using an Illumina MiSeq. The raw public reads went through TCRdb reprocessing: fastp at Q25, MiXCR clone calling, in-frame beta chains kept. Rows are combined by CDR3 protein, so each entry shows the most common genes and DNA. The sample table lists tens of thousands of distinct CDR3 sequences, over 55% of them with a count of one. The leading ten clones occupy around an eighth of the sample. Sequenced sample: cultured T cells, either the whole culture or a sorted T cell fraction (not recorded which). The cell subset or site label here, explained by the study, means: Tr1-enriched cell product generated in vitro against host alloantigens. These receptors originate from a human donor in good health.

A few counts support this clonotype. The CDR3 nucleotides read TGTGCCAGCAGCCGACAAATCGGACTAGCGGGCAACACCGGGGAGCTGTTTTTT. Its protein product is CASSRQIGLAGNTGELFF. The rearrangement uses TRBV3-1 and TRBJ2-2; 11 nucleotides match TRBD2. The germline V gene has CDR1 LGHDT and CDR2 YNNKEL (reference sequence). V gave up 4 bases and J gave up 2 bases; unmatched junction bases: 9. The CDR3 sequence is 18 residues long.

The sample holds a few counts of this clonotype. This rearrangement joins TRBV6-2 or TRBV6-3 to TRBJ2-1; D gene ambiguous. CDR1 and CDR2 from the germline V gene are MNHEY and SVGEGT. Trimming took 1 base from V and 3 from J, leaving 4 bases between them. This CDR3 is 13 amino acids long. The CDR3 loop is CASSYYYYNEQFF. The CDR3 region has the DNA TGTGCCAGCAGTTACTATTACTACAATGAGCAGTTCTTC.

The chain has TRBV12-3 or TRBV12-4 and TRBJ2-1, with TRBD2 as a possible D gene (7 bases). The V and J ends lost 1 base and 8 bases respectively, with 15 bases between them. The CDR3 runs 15 residues. The CDR3 DNA follows: TGTGCCAGCAGTTTAGGGCGGGGGCCTAACCATGAGCAGTTCTTC. It specifies CASSLGRGPNHEQFF.

The rearrangement joins TRBV19 to TRBJ2-7, with a possible D match to TRBD2 (5 bases). V lost 5 bases, J lost 4 bases, and 12 bases lay in between. Germline values: CDR1 LNHDA, CDR2 SQIVND (reference sequence). The CDR3 consists of 13 residues. Here the CDR3 DNA reads TGTGCCAGTAGTTCGAGGGTGGGATACGAGCAGTACTTC. Amino acids: CASSSRVGYEQYF. Together with reference TRBV19 and TRBJ2-7, the CDR3 gives the full variable domain: DGGITQSPKYLFRKEGQNVTLSCEQNLNHDAMYWYRQDPGQGLRLIYYSQIVNDFQKGDIAEGYSVSREKKESFPLTVTSAQKNPTAFYLCASSSRVGYEQYFGPGTRLTVT.

The chain joins TRBV12-3 or TRBV12-4 to TRBJ1-5; D is undetermined. This CDR3 contains 14 residues. V was shortened by 6 bases and J by 2 bases, with 11 bases between the two germline ends. The DNA of the CDR3 is TGTGCCAGCAGAGGATCTTTTGGCAATCAGCCCCAGCATTTT. As protein: CASRGSFGNQPQHF.

This chain links TRBV5-1 with TRBJ2-1; 7 bases are a match to TRBD1. With 5 bases clipped from V and 3 bases from J, the junction kept 5 bases outside the gene matches. The CDR3 runs to 14 residues. Germline loops: CDR1 SGHRS, CDR2 YFSETQ. The CDR3 DNA reads as TGCGCCAGCAGACTGGGACAGAGCTACAATGAGCAGTTCTTC. It encodes CASRLGQSYNEQFF.

This sequence joins TRBV27 and TRBJ1-5; unclear D gene. Trimming shortened V by 0 bases and J by 4 bases, and 7 bases separated the two germline ends. Germline lookup yields CDR1 MNHEY and CDR2 SMNVEV (reference sequence). The CDR3 contains 14 residues. CDR3 nucleotide sequence: TGTGCCAGCAGTTTATCTGGTGTAAATCAGCCCCAGCATTTT. Amino acid sequence: CASSLSGVNQPQHF.

This clonotype was picked up a small number of times. The chain combines TRBV7-6 with TRBJ2-5; TRBD1 aligns across 9 bases. Germline V gives CDR1 SGHVS, CDR2 FNYEAQ. The CDR3 has 15 amino acids. The V gene end was trimmed by 5 bases and the J gene end by 6 bases; junction bases not matched to a gene: 10. The CDR3 sequence is CASSARPGTGKTQYF. The CDR3 DNA follows: TGTGCCAGCAGCGCACGACCCGGGACAGGGAAGACCCAGTACTTC.

This clonotype came up once. The chain couples TRBV12-3 or TRBV12-4 to TRBJ1-6; D gene unclear. The CDR3 runs to 12 residues. Trimming cost V 5 bases and J 4 bases, with 3 bases left between them. The CDR3 coding sequence is TGTGCCAGCAGTCCTTATAATTCACCCCTCCACTTT. Protein product: CASSPYNSPLHF.

The CDR3 sequence: CASSPQGQSTDTQYF. The CDR3 coding sequence is TGTGCCAGCAGCCCACAGGGACAAAGCACAGATACGCAGTATTTT. The chain recombines TRBV11-2 with TRBJ2-3, with a possible D match to TRBD1 (6 bases). V lost 5 bases and J 0 bases, leaving 12 bases between the germline ends. Germline V CDR1 and CDR2: SGHAT, FQNNGV. The CDR3 loop spans 15 amino acids.

Regarding this clonotype: One end of the junction fails to match germline, which may point to a read error. This chain connects TRBV5-1 to TRBJ2-1; 8 bases are a match to TRBD2. The CDR3 has 16 amino acids. CDR1 and CDR2 (germline): SGHRS, YFSETQ. The CDR3 sequence is CTSSPEGLAGNNEQFF. The CDR3 DNA follows: TGCACCAGCAGCCCAGAAGGGCTAGCGGGTAACAATGAGCAGTTCTTC.

The genes are TRBV3-1 and TRBJ1-2; D might be TRBD1 (6 bases). Trimming took 3 bases from V and 7 from J, leaving 12 bases between them. The CDR3 has 13 amino acids. The germline V gene encodes CDR1 LGHDT and CDR2 YNNKEL (reference sequence). CDR3 sequence: CASSHGQQGGYTF. The CDR3 coding sequence is TGTGCCAGCAGCCACGGACAGCAGGGTGGCTACACCTTC. The full variable domain, rest sourced from reference TRBV3-1 and TRBJ1-2, is DTAVSQTPKYLVTQMGNDKSIKCEQNLGHDTMYWYKQDSKKFLKIMFSYNNKELIINETVPNRFSPKSPDKAHLNLHINSLELGDSAVYFCASSHGQQGGYTFGSGTRLTVV.

The chain combines TRBV18 with TRBJ2-1, with D unclear. The V end was cut by 0 bases, the J end by 7 bases, with 13 bases between. The CDR3 contains 15 residues. Per the germline V gene, CDR1 is KGHSH and CDR2 is LQKENI. The CDR3 bases are TGTGCCAGCTCACCACCTCGCCCGCCTGAAAATGAGCAGTTCTTC. This sequence encodes CASSPPRPPENEQFF.

This clonotype was seen only once. The chain has TRBV7-9 and TRBJ2-1; 13 nucleotides match TRBD2. Germline V lookup: CDR1 SEHNR, CDR2 FQNEAQ (reference sequence). The ends lost 5 bases at V and 0 bases at J; junction bases unmatched: 13. The CDR3 is made up of 20 amino acids. In DNA form, the CDR3 reads TGTGCCAGCAGCACAAGACCGGGACTAGCGGGGACTAGCTCCTACAATGAGCAGTTCTTC. As protein: CASSTRPGLAGTSSYNEQFF.

This clonotype was recorded only once. The V and J genes are TRBV21-1 and TRBJ2-5; the table's D call, TRBD1, has no DNA check behind it. TRBV21-1 is flagged as a pseudogene. This CDR3 contains 16 residues. CDR3 sequence reads: CASSKVSQALEKTQYF. CDR3 coding DNA: TGTGCCAGCAGCAAAGTTTCACAGGCCTTAGAGAAGACCCAGTACTTC.

The chain couples TRBV5-1 to TRBJ2-5; TRBD1 matches at 11 bases. CDR1 is SGHRS, CDR2 YFSETQ, per germline. The CDR3 contains 15 residues. V trimming: 4 bases; J trimming: 12 bases; junction bases outside the gene matches: 14. CDR3 nucleotides: TGCGCCAGCAGCGGCGGGACAGGGGGACAAGAAACCAAGTACTTC. Translated: CASSGGTGGQETKYF.

J is TRBJ2-1 and V is TRBV12-3 or TRBV12-4, with D maybe TRBD2 (6 bases). The CDR3 has 15 amino acids. V shed 4 bases and J shed 5 bases, with 15 bases lying between them. The CDR3 loop is CASSSHWRGNNEQFF. The CDR3 DNA follows: TGTGCCAGCAGTTCGCACTGGCGGGGTAACAATGAGCAGTTCTTC.

The genes are TRBV4-2 and TRBJ2-3; tentatively, D is TRBD2 (6 bases). The V gene lost 0 bases and the J gene lost 2 bases, with 12 bases spanning the gap. The CDR3 spans 16 residues. From germline, CDR1 is LGHNA and CDR2 YNFKEQ. The CDR3 spells CASSQDLGGPTDTQYF. In DNA form, the CDR3 reads TGTGCCAGCAGCCAAGATCTCGGGGGTCCCACAGATACGCAGTATTTT.

The V and J genes are TRBV5-1 and TRBJ1-1; D may be TRBD1 (6 bases). CDR1 is SGHRS, CDR2 YFSETQ, per germline. Trimming removed 0 bases from V and 1 base from J, with 13 bases in between. This CDR3 comprises 16 residues. Here the CDR3 reads CASSLASGAGNTEAFF. CDR3 in DNA: TGCGCCAGCAGCTTGGCTTCAGGGGCAGGGAACACTGAAGCTTTCTTT.

The chain recombines TRBV18 with TRBJ1-2; TRBD1 matches 7 bases. This CDR3 spans 13 amino acids. Germline CDR1 reads KGHSH; CDR2 reads LQKENI. The ends lost 2 bases at V and 8 bases at J; junction bases unmatched: 5. The DNA for the CDR3 is TGTGCCAGCTCACCAAAGAGGGGGCAAGGCTACACCTTC. This codes for CASSPKRGQGYTF.

The CDR3 DNA reads TGCAGTGCTAGAGTCTCCTACGAGCAGTACTTC. Protein sequence: CSARVSYEQYF. The chain links TRBV20-1 to TRBJ2-7; D is uncertain. Germline CDR1 is DFQATT and CDR2 is SNEGSKA (reference sequence). The germline V and J ends were trimmed by 1 base and 0 bases, with 1 base remaining between them. The CDR3 has 11 amino acids.

Comment on this clonotype: A junction boundary mismatches the germline segment, possibly from a read error. The chain uses TRBV6-2 or TRBV6-3 and TRBJ2-7; tentatively, D is TRBD2 (5 bases). The CDR3 runs to 11 residues. Germline-derived CDR1 and CDR2 are MNHEY and SVGEGT. The CDR3 reads CASSYRGEQYF. CDR3 nucleotides: TGTGCCAGTAGTTACCGGGGCGAGCAGTACTTC.

This clonotype was picked up a small number of times. V usage is TRBV18 and J usage is TRBJ1-2; D gene uncertain. Per the germline V gene, CDR1 is KGHSH and CDR2 is LQKENI. The CDR3 spans 14 residues. The ends were cut back, 4 bases at V and 7 bases at J, with 16 bases in the middle. This CDR3 is CASSRFVEGGGYTF. The CDR3 DNA is TGTGCCAGCTCACGATTCGTGGAGGGCGGTGGCTACACCTTC.

J is TRBJ1-5 and V is TRBV20-1; D is unclear. The CDR3 is 14 amino acids. In germline, CDR1 is DFQATT, CDR2 SNEGSKA (reference sequence). V dropped 4 bases and J dropped 1 base, with 11 bases sitting between them. Here the CDR3 reads CSAKTVYSNQPQHF. The CDR3 DNA reads TGCAGTGCTAAAACAGTTTACAGCAATCAGCCCCAGCATTTT.

This clonotype was seen just once. The genes are TRBV7-2 and TRBJ2-1; TRBD2 aligns across 9 bases. The germline gives CDR1 SGHTA, CDR2 FQGNSA. The CDR3 has 15 amino acids. V shed 2 bases and J 7 bases; nucleotides not matched to a gene: 6. The CDR3 spells CASSLSSGGGNEQFF. The CDR3 nucleotides are TGTGCCAGCAGCTTAAGTAGCGGGGGTGGTAATGAGCAGTTCTTC.

This clonotype is termed medium-sized (0.01 to 0.1%). The rearrangement uses TRBV6-6 and TRBJ2-7; D gene unclear. Per germline, CDR1 MNHNY and CDR2 SVGAGI (reference sequence). Trimming removed 5 bases from V and 1 base from J, with 15 bases in between. This CDR3 region has 15 residues. The chain's CDR3 is CASSLLDRRSYEQYF. The CDR3 region has the DNA TGTGCCAGCAGTCTCTTGGATAGGAGATCCTACGAGCAGTACTTC.